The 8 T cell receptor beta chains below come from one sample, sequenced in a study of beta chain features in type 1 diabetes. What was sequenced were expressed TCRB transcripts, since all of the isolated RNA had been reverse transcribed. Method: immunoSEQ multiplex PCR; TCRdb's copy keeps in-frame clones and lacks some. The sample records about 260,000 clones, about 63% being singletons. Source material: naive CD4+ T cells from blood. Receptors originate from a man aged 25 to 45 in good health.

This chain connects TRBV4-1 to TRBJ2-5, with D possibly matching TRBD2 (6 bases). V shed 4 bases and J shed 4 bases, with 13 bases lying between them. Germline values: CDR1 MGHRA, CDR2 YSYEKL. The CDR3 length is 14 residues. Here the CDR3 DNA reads TGCGCCAGCAGCCGTATAACCGGGGGAGAGACCCAGTACTTC. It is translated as CASSRITGGETQYF.

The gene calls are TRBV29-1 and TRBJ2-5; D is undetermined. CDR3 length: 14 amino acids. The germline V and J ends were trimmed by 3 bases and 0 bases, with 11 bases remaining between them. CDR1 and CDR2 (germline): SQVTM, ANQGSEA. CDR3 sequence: CSVESVTYQETQYF. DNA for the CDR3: TGCAGCGTTGAGTCAGTTACGTACCAAGAGACCCAGTACTTC.

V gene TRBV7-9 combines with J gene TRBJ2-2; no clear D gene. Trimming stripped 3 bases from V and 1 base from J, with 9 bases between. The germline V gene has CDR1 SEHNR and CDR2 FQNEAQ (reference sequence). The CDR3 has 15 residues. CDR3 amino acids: CASSLVGLNTGELFF. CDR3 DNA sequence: TGTGCCAGCAGCTTGGTAGGGTTGAACACCGGGGAGCTGTTTTTT.

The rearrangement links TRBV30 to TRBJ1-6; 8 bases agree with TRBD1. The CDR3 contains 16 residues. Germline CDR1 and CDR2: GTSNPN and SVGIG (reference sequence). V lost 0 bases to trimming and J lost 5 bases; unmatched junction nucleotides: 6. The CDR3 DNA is TGTGCCTGGAGTGTTGACGGGACAGGCCATAATTCACCCCTCCACTTT. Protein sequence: CAWSVDGTGHNSPLHF.

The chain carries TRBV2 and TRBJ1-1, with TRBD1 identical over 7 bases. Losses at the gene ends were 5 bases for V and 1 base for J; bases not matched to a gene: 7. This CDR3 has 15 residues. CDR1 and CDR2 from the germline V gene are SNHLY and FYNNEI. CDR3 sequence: CASSPQGYGNTEAFF. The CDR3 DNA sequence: TGTGCCAGCAGTCCACAGGGGTACGGGAACACTGAAGCTTTCTTT.

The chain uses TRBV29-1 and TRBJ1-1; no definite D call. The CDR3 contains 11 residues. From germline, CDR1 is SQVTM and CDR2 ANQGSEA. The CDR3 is CKGIMNTEAFF. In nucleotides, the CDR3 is TGCAAAGGAATCATGAACACTGAAGCTTTCTTT.

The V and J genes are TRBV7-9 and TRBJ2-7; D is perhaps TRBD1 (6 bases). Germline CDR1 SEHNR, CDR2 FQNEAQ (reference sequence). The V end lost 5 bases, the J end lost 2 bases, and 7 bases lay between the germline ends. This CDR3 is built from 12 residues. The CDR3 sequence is CASSRQAYEQYF. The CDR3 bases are TGTGCCAGCAGCCGACAGGCCTACGAGCAGTACTTC. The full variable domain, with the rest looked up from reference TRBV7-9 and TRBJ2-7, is DTGVSQNPRHKITKRGQNVTFRCDPISEHNRLYWYRQTLGQGPEFLTYFQNEAQLEKSRLLSDRFSAERPKGSFSTLEIQRTEQGDSAMYLCASSRQAYEQYFGPGTRLTVT.

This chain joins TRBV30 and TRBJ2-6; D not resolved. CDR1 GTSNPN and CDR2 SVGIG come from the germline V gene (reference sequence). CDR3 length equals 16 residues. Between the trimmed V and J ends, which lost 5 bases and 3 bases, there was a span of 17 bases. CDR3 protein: CAWQQGPYGGANVLTF. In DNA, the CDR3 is TGTGCCTGGCAGCAAGGACCTTATGGTGGGGCCAACGTCCTGACTTTC.